This T cell receptor beta chain is from a study of post-analysis software for immune sequencing data. Study results and limitations: Patients showed TRBV5-6, TRBV5-1 and TRBV20-1 among five TRBV segments more frequent than in controls.

Turning to this clonotype: The antigen is not known.

Unique molecular identifiers were built into the TCR beta cDNA libraries. TCRdb redid the calling of the PCR reads with MiXCR, one entry per CDR3 protein. The sample carries roughly 670,000 distinct CDR3 sequences, roughly three fifths recorded once. The CDR3 is made up of 15 amino acids. Germline V gives CDR1 DFQATT, CDR2 SNEGSKA (reference sequence). The V and J ends lost 3 bases and 7 bases respectively, with 19 bases between them. The specimen sequenced was blood. The J gene is TRBJ2-1, the V gene TRBV20-1; TRBD1 or TRBD2 may be the D gene (7 bases each). The TCR was taken from a girl aged 2 to 10 with multiple sclerosis. The CDR3 here is CSARGGTESLNEQFF. DNA for the CDR3: TGCAGTGCTAGGGGGGGGACAGAGAGTTTGAATGAGCAGTTCTTC.